Below are 22 T cell receptor beta chains sequenced from a single sample in a study of shared clonotypes between healthy human individuals. Assay used: immunoSEQ multiplex PCR; TCRdb lists only in-frame clones, some missing. The repertoire consists of 1.6 million or so clones, with approximately 98.5% occurring once and the leading ten covering 0.36%. The sample taken for sequencing was naive CD4+ T cells sorted from blood. Subset denoted: CD45RA+ positively selected. The receptors were gathered from a man under 40 in good health.

The gene calls are TRBV7-8 and TRBJ2-7, with 8 bases identical to TRBD2. Germline CDR1 SGHVS, CDR2 FQNEAQ. The length of the CDR3 is 14 residues. V was clipped by 5 bases and J by 2 bases; unmatched bases: 5. CDR3 in amino acids: CASSKSGRPYEQYF. CDR3 DNA: TGTGCCAGCAGCAAGAGCGGGAGACCCTACGAGCAGTACTTC.

The rearrangement uses TRBV5-1 and TRBJ2-7; D remains unclear. The length of the CDR3 is 13 residues. From germline, CDR1 is SGHRS and CDR2 YFSETQ. The V and J ends lost 5 bases and 1 base respectively, with 10 bases between them. CDR3 in amino acids: CASSSHLSYEQYF. The CDR3 region has the DNA TGCGCCAGCAGTTCACACTTATCCTACGAGCAGTACTTC.

The rearrangement links TRBV6-1 to TRBJ2-1, with D possibly called TRBD1 or TRBD2 (5 bases each). This CDR3 contains 14 residues. Trimming cost V 8 bases and J 9 bases, with 20 bases left between them. CDR1 is MNHNS, CDR2 SASEGT, per germline. The CDR3 DNA is TGTGCCAGCGCGAGGGACCCCACGATCAGTGAGCAGTTCTTC. Protein: CASARDPTISEQFF.

In this sample, this clone turned up once. V gene TRBV2 combines with J gene TRBJ1-2; tentatively, D is TRBD1 (5 bases). V was pared by 3 bases and J by 5 bases, with 7 bases between. Germline V gene sequence: CDR1 SNHLY, CDR2 FYNNEI. This CDR3 has 12 residues. As DNA, the CDR3 is TGTGCCAGCAGTGACGACAGTTATGGCTACACCTTC. Translation gives CASSDDSYGYTF. The whole variable domain, remainder taken from reference TRBV2 and TRBJ1-2, is EPEVTQTPSHQVTQMGQEVILRCVPISNHLYFYWYRQILGQKVEFLVSFYNNEISEKSEIFDDQFSVERPDGSNFTLKIRSTKLEDSAMYFCASSDDSYGYTFGSGTRLTVV.

The J gene is TRBJ2-7, the V gene TRBV28, with 7 nucleotides matching TRBD1. The germline V gene encodes CDR1 MDHEN and CDR2 SYDVKM. J was trimmed by 0 bases and V by 6 bases; bases with no gene match: 8. CDR3 length: 15 amino acids. CDR3 nucleotide sequence: TGTGCCAGCAGCCCCATTGGGACAGCCTCCTACGAGCAGTACTTC. Its protein is CASSPIGTASYEQYF.

J is TRBJ2-7 and V is TRBV7-2; possibly TRBD1 for D (6 bases). Deletions cut 2 bases from V and 3 bases from J, with 11 bases between. Germline CDR1 reads SGHTA; CDR2 reads FQGNSA. The CDR3 extends over 14 amino acids. CDR3: CASSLRDTYYEQYF. Here the CDR3 DNA reads TGTGCCAGCAGCTTACGGGACACCTACTACGAGCAGTACTTC.

The chain is built from TRBV10-3 and TRBJ2-1; a weak D match, TRBD2 (5 bases). V dropped 0 bases and J dropped 15 bases, with 18 bases sitting between them. The CDR3 is 14 residues long. Germline loops: CDR1 ENHRY, CDR2 SYGVKD. As DNA, the CDR3 is TGTGCCATCAGTGAGTCGGATGGGGAGCGCCCCCCGTTCTTC. The encoded protein is CAISESDGERPPFF.

About this clone: The same CDR3 can be traced to other DNA sequences in this sample. This chain connects TRBV5-4 to TRBJ2-3; D gene unclear. Germline CDR1 reads SGHNT; CDR2 reads YYREEE (reference sequence). V gave up 0 bases and J gave up 2 bases, with 7 bases separating them. This CDR3 contains 14 residues. CDR3 region: CASSLAKSTDTQYF. CDR3 nucleotide sequence: TGTGCCAGCAGCTTGGCCAAGTCCACAGATACGCAGTATTTT. Filled out from reference TRBV5-4 and TRBJ2-3, the complete variable domain reads ETGVTQSPTHLIKTRGQQVTLRCSSQSGHNTVSWYQQALGQGPQFIFQYYREEENGRGNFPPRFSGLQFPNYSSELNVNALELDDSALYLCASSLAKSTDTQYFGPGTRLTVL.

The chain joins TRBV19 to TRBJ2-1, with TRBD1 matching 8 bases. With V trimmed by 3 bases and J by 8 bases, 6 bases remained unmatched. This CDR3 spans 14 amino acids. CDR1 is LNHDA, CDR2 SQIVND, per germline (reference sequence). The DNA for the CDR3 is TGTGCCAGTAGTATCGGACAGGGCGGCGATGAGCAGTTCTTC. Translated, it gives CASSIGQGGDEQFF.

This chain links TRBV27 with TRBJ2-7; a weak D match, TRBD1 (5 bases). V was clipped by 1 base and J by 2 bases, with 9 bases between them. Germline V CDR1 and CDR2: MNHEY, SMNVEV (reference sequence). This CDR3 is 14 amino acids long. In DNA form, the CDR3 reads TGTGCCAGCAGTTTATGGGCAGGGCCCTACGAGCAGTACTTC. Its translation: CASSLWAGPYEQYF.

This CDR3 reads CASSRLEKLFF. CDR3 nucleotide sequence: TGTGCCAGCAGTCGACTTGAAAAACTGTTTTTT. The V call is TRBV2, the J call TRBJ1-4; no firm D call. The germline CDR1 and CDR2 sequences are SNHLY and FYNNEI. The CDR3 has 11 residues. Trimming stripped 5 bases from V and 7 bases from J, with 5 bases between. Combining the CDR3 with reference TRBV2 and TRBJ1-4 gives the whole variable domain EPEVTQTPSHQVTQMGQEVILRCVPISNHLYFYWYRQILGQKVEFLVSFYNNEISEKSEIFDDQFSVERPDGSNFTLKIRSTKLEDSAMYFCASSRLEKLFFGSGTQLSVL.

The chain links TRBV7-8 to TRBJ2-5; D assignment may be TRBD1 or TRBD2 (5 bases each). This CDR3 region has 16 residues. V was shortened by 5 bases and J by 3 bases, with 19 bases between the two germline ends. CDR1 and CDR2 from the germline V gene are SGHVS and FQNEAQ. The CDR3 region is CASSPGTVVRKETQYF. The CDR3 DNA reads as TGTGCCAGCAGCCCTGGGACCGTAGTACGGAAAGAGACCCAGTACTTC.

The genes are TRBV9 and TRBJ2-1; a weak D match, TRBD2 (5 bases). In germline, CDR1 is SGDLS, CDR2 YYNGEE. Trimming stripped 0 bases from V and 3 bases from J, with 7 bases between. The CDR3 runs 14 residues. The CDR3 loop reads CASSVVGNYNEQFF. As DNA, the CDR3 is TGTGCCAGCAGCGTAGTCGGGAACTACAATGAGCAGTTCTTC.

The V call is TRBV9, the J call TRBJ2-5, with a tentative D call TRBD1 (6 bases). There are 15 residues in the CDR3. Trimming stripped 0 bases from V and 1 base from J, with 10 bases between. Germline V gene sequence: CDR1 SGDLS, CDR2 YYNGEE. CDR3 protein: CASSVGRDTQETQYF. CDR3 coding DNA: TGTGCCAGCAGCGTAGGCCGGGACACCCAAGAGACCCAGTACTTC.

J is TRBJ2-1 and V is TRBV7-9; possible D gene TRBD2, 5 bases. Germline V gives CDR1 SEHNR, CDR2 FQNEAQ (reference sequence). This CDR3 has 13 residues. Trimming shortened V by 5 bases and J by 2 bases, and 7 bases separated the two germline ends. CDR3 sequence: CASSAGAYNEQFF. DNA for the CDR3: TGTGCCAGCAGCGCCGGGGCCTACAATGAGCAGTTCTTC.

The J gene is TRBJ1-2, the V gene TRBV6-5, with D hard to call. The V gene lost 6 bases and the J gene lost 4 bases, with 9 bases spanning the gap. The CDR3 extends over 12 amino acids. CDR1 is MNHEY, CDR2 SVGAGI, per germline. The CDR3 region is CASSRSGYGYTF. The CDR3 DNA reads as TGTGCCAGCAGCCGATCGGGCTATGGCTACACCTTC.

This sequence joins TRBV18 and TRBJ1-1; D is undetermined. Trimming shortened V by 0 bases and J by 1 base, and 9 bases separated the two germline ends. CDR3 length equals 15 residues. Per the germline V gene, CDR1 is KGHSH and CDR2 is LQKENI. CDR3 residues: CASSPPVERNTEAFF. CDR3 bases: TGTGCCAGCTCACCACCGGTTGAACGGAACACTGAAGCTTTCTTT.

This clone was observed once. This chain connects TRBV29-1 to TRBJ2-3, with 7 positions matching TRBD1. Germline CDR1 SQVTM, CDR2 ANQGSEA. The V and J ends lost 3 bases and 2 bases, in that order; junction bases with no gene match: 5. This CDR3 region has 14 residues. The CDR3 nucleotides read TGCAGCGTTGAGGACAGGAGCCCCACAGATACGCAGTATTTT. Its translation is CSVEDRSPTDTQYF.

The J gene is TRBJ2-7, the V gene TRBV11-2; weak D call: TRBD2 (5 bases). V was clipped by 4 bases and J by 4 bases, with 20 bases between them. The germline CDR1 and CDR2 sequences are SGHAT and FQNNGV. The CDR3 sequence is 16 residues long. CDR3 sequence (DNA): TGTGCCAGCAGCTCGGCTACCTCGAGGTCGGGATACGAGCAGTACTTC. Encoded protein: CASSSATSRSGYEQYF.

The gene calls are TRBV29-1 and TRBJ2-2; 8 positions match TRBD2. CDR3 length: 15 residues. Looked up from germline, CDR1 is SQVTM and CDR2 is ANQGSEA. V gave up 7 bases and J gave up 3 bases; unmatched junction bases: 10. This CDR3 is CSAEGLGLDTGELFF. In DNA, the CDR3 is TGCAGCGCCGAGGGACTAGGTCTAGACACCGGGGAGCTGTTTTTT.

The V gene is TRBV11-3, the J gene TRBJ1-1; possible D gene TRBD1, 5 bases. This CDR3 contains 15 residues. In germline, CDR1 is SGHNT, CDR2 YENEEA. V gave up 0 bases and J gave up 0 bases, with 8 bases separating them. The CDR3 bases are TGTGCCAGCAGCTTAGATCCGGGGCTGAACACTGAAGCTTTCTTT. Encoded protein: CASSLDPGLNTEAFF.

The rearrangement joins TRBV6-1 to TRBJ1-3; unclear D gene. CDR1 MNHNS and CDR2 SASEGT come from the germline V gene. This CDR3 is 15 amino acids long. V lost 6 bases and J lost 0, with 12 bases in between. This CDR3 is CASRTSLSSGNTIYF. In DNA form, the CDR3 reads TGTGCCAGCAGGACCTCGTTGAGCTCTGGAAACACCATATATTTT.